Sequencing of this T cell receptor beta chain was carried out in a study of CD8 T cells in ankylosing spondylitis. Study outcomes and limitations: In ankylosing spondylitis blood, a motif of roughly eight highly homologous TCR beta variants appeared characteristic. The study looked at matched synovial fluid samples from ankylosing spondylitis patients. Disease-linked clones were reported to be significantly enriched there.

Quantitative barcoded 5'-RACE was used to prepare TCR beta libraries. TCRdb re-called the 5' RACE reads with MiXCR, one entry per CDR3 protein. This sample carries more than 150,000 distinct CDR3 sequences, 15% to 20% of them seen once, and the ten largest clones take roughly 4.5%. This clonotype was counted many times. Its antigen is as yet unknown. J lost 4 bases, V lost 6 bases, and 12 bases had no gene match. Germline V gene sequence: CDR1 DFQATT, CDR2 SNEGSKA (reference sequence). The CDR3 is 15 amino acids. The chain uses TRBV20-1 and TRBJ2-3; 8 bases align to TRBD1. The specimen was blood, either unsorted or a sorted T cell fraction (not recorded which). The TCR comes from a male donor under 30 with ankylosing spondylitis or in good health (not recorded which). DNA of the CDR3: TGCAGTGCGCCCACCCGTCAGGGGGCTTCAGATACGCAGTATTTT. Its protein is CSAPTRQGASDTQYF.